These 11 T cell receptor beta chains share one sample of origin, sequenced in a study of PD-1 blockade in classical Hodgkin lymphoma. TCRdb keeps only in-frame clones here, not all; method: immunoSEQ multiplex PCR. Of about 12,000 clones in the sample, roughly three quarters were seen once. Each and every patient relapsed after autologous stem cell transplantation, and patients got differing brentuximab vedotin exposure. Out of thawed PBMCs, magnetic negative selection purified CD4+ T cells. The material sequenced was CD4+ T cells from blood, taken at baseline. Receptor source: a human donor with classical Hodgkin lymphoma.

This chain connects TRBV5-1 to TRBJ1-6, with D hard to call. Trimming removed 0 bases at V and 7 bases at J, with 11 bases between. This CDR3 contains 15 residues. CDR1 and CDR2 from the germline V gene are SGHRS and YFSETQ. For the CDR3, the DNA is TGCGCCAGCAGCTTGGGACTTCAGGAAAATTCACCCCTCCACTTT. Translated, it gives CASSLGLQENSPLHF.

CDR3 nucleotides: TGTGCCAGCAGTTTAGGGACAGGGTTAAACACGGATGAGCAGTTCTTC. Translation: CASSLGTGLNTDEQFF. The genes are TRBV28 and TRBJ2-1; 9 bases fit TRBD1. Trimming at V came to 2 bases and at J to 8 bases, leaving 10 bases not matched to a gene. Germline V CDR1 and CDR2: MDHEN, SYDVKM. The CDR3 totals 16 residues.

The chain recombines TRBV7-6 with TRBJ1-1; 7 bases fit TRBD1. This CDR3 contains 17 residues. V was clipped by 3 bases and J by 5 bases; unmatched bases: 15. Germline-derived CDR1 and CDR2 are SGHVS and FNYEAQ. CDR3 nucleotides: TGTGCCAGCAGCTTTGGGCCACGACAGGGCGGTGGGACTGAAGCTTTCTTT. As protein: CASSFGPRQGGGTEAFF.

In its sample, this clone was seen a few times. The chain combines TRBV25-1 with TRBJ1-1, with a possible D match to TRBD1 (6 bases). V lost 6 bases and J 11 bases, leaving 13 bases between the germline ends. CDR3 length equals 11 residues. Per the germline V gene, CDR1 is MGHDK and CDR2 is SYGVNS. As DNA, the CDR3 is TGTGCCAGCAGAGACAGGTCAGAGGCTTTCTTT. It codes for CASRDRSEAFF.

This chain uses TRBV6-5 with TRBJ2-2, with no clear D. V lost 6 bases and J 5 bases, leaving 13 bases between the germline ends. The germline gives CDR1 MNHEY, CDR2 SVGAGI. This CDR3 is 14 amino acids long. CDR3 bases: TGTGCCAGCAGCTCCGGTCGAAAAACCGGGGAGCTGTTTTTT. It encodes CASSSGRKTGELFF.

This rearrangement joins TRBV5-6 to TRBJ1-1, with D uncertain. Trimming took off 2 bases at V and 1 base at J, with 12 bases between the two ends. Germline V gives CDR1 SGHDT, CDR2 YYEEEE. The CDR3 extends over 15 amino acids. The CDR3 region is CASSFPQGSNTEAFF. The CDR3 DNA follows: TGTGCCAGCAGCTTTCCTCAAGGGTCGAACACTGAAGCTTTCTTT.

This clone was seen only a few times. The V and J genes are TRBV4-1 and TRBJ2-2, with D possibly TRBD1 on 5 matching bases. The V and J ends lost 5 bases and 4 bases respectively, with 11 bases between them. The germline V gene encodes CDR1 MGHRA and CDR2 YSYEKL. There are 14 residues in the CDR3. CDR3 sequence (DNA): TGCGCCAGCAGCAGGGGCGAGAGCACCGGGGAGCTGTTTTTT. The encoded protein is CASSRGESTGELFF.

The chain recombines TRBV19 with TRBJ1-4, with D possibly TRBD1 on 6 matching bases. Trimming removed 5 bases at V and 7 bases at J, with 14 bases between. The V gene's germline CDR1 is LNHDA and CDR2 SQIVND (reference sequence). This CDR3 spans 14 amino acids. CDR3 coding DNA: TGTGCCAGTAGTCGACAGGATATTAGTGAAAAACTGTTTTTT. Its translation is CASSRQDISEKLFF.

CDR3: CASSLTGQGTDEQFF. CDR3 DNA: TGTGCCAGCAGCTTAACGGGACAGGGGACCGATGAGCAGTTCTTC. V usage is TRBV7-2 and J usage is TRBJ2-1, with 10 bases matching TRBD1. The CDR3 has 15 residues. Germline V gene sequence: CDR1 SGHTA, CDR2 FQGNSA. V gave up 2 bases and J gave up 8 bases; unmatched junction bases: 6.

The chain links TRBV10-3 to TRBJ2-2, with 7 bases fitting TRBD2. V was pared by 9 bases and J by 5 bases, with 9 bases of the junction left unmatched. The germline V gene encodes CDR1 ENHRY and CDR2 SYGVKD. The CDR3 is 14 residues long. The CDR3, as DNA: TGTGCCATTGGGGCCCCGGGGGGAACCGGGGAGCTGTTTTTT. It encodes CAIGAPGGTGELFF.

This rearrangement joins TRBV7-9 to TRBJ2-2, with 7 bases that match TRBD1. The CDR3 is 16 amino acids. J gave up 0 bases and V 0 bases, and 1 base lay outside the gene matches. Germline lookup yields CDR1 SEHNR and CDR2 FQNEAQ (reference sequence). CDR3 sequence (DNA): TGTGCCAGCAGCTTAGCCGGGACAGCGAACACCGGGGAGCTGTTTTTT. Its translation: CASSLAGTANTGELFF.